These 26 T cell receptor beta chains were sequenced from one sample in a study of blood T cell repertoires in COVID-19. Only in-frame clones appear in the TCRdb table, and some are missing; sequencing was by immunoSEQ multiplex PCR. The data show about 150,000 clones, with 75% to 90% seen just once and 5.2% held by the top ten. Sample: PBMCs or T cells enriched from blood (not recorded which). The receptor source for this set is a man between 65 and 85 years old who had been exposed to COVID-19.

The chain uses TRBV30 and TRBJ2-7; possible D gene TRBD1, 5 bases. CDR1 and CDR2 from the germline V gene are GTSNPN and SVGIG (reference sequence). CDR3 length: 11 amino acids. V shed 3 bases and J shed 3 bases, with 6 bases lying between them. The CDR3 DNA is TGTGCCTGGAGACAGGTCTACGAGCAGTACTTC. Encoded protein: CAWRQVYEQYF.

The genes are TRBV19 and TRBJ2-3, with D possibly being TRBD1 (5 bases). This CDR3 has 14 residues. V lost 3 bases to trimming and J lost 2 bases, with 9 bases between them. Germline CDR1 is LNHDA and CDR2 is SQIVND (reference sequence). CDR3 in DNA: TGTGCCAGTAGTATGACAGTTAACACAGATACGCAGTATTTT. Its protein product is CASSMTVNTDTQYF.

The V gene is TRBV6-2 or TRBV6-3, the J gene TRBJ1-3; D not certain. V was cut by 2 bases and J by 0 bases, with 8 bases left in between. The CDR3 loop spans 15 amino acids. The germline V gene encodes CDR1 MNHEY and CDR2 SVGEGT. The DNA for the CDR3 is TGTGCCAGCAGTTACGTGGTCGGCTCTGGAAACACCATATATTTT. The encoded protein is CASSYVVGSGNTIYF.

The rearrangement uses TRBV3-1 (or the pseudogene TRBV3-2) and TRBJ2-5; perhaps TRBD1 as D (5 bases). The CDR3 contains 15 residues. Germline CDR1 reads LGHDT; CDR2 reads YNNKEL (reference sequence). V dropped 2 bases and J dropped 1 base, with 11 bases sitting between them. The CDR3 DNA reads TGTGCCAGCAGCCAACCTAGGACAACCCAAGAGACCCAGTACTTC. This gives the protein CASSQPRTTQETQYF.

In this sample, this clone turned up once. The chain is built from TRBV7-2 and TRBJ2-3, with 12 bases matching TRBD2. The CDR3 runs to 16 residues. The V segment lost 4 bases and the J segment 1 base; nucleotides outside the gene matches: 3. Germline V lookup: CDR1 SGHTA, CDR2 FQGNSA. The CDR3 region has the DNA TGTGCCAGCAGCTCTGGACTAGCGGGGCGCACAGATACGCAGTATTTT. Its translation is CASSSGLAGRTDTQYF.

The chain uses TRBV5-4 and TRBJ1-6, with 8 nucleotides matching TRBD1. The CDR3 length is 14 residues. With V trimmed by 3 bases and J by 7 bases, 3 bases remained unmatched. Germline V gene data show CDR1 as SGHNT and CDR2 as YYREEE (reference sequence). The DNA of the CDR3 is TGTGCCAGCAGCTCAGGGGGCGAAAATTCACCCCTCCACTTT. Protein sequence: CASSSGGENSPLHF.

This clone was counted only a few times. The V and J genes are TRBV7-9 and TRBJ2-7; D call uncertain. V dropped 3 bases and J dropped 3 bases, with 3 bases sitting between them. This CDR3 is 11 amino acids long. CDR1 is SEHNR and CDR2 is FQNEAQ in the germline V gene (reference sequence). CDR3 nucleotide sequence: TGTGCCAGCAGCTTTCTCTACGAGCAGTACTTC. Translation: CASSFLYEQYF. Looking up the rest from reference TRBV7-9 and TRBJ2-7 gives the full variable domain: DTGVSQNPRHKITKRGQNVTFRCDPISEHNRLYWYRQTLGQGPEFLTYFQNEAQLEKSRLLSDRFSAERPKGSFSTLEIQRTEQGDSAMYLCASSFLYEQYFGPGTRLTVT.

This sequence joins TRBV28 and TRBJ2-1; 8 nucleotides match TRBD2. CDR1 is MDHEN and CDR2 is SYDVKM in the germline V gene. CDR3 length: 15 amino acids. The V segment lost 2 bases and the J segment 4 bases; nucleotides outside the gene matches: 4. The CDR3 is CASSLAGGKYNEQFF. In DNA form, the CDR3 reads TGTGCCAGCAGTTTAGCGGGAGGAAAATACAATGAGCAGTTCTTC.

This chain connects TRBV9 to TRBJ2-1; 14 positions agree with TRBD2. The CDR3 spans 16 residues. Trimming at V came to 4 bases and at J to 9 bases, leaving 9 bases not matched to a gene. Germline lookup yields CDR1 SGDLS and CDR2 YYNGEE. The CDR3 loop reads CASSPRTSGRLSEQFF. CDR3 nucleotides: TGTGCCAGCAGCCCCCGGACTAGCGGGAGGCTTAGTGAGCAGTTCTTC.

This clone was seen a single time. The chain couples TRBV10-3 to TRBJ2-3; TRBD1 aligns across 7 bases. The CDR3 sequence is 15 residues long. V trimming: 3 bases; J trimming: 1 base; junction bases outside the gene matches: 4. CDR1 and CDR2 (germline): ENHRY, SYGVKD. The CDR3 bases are TGTGCCATCAGTGATTCGACAGGGCGCACAGATACGCAGTATTTT. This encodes CAISDSTGRTDTQYF.

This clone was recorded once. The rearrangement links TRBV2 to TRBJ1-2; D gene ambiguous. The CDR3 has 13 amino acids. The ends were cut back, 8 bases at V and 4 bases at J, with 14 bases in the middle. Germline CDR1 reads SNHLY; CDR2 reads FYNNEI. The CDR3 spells CASQQQPTYGYTF. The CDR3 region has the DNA TGTGCCAGCCAGCAACAGCCAACCTATGGCTACACCTTC.

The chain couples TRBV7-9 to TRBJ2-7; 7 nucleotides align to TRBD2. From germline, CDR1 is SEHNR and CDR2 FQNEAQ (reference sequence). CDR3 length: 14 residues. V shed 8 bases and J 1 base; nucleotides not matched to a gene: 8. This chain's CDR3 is CASSLAALSYEQYF. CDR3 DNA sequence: TGTGCCAGCTCCCTAGCGGCCCTTTCCTACGAGCAGTACTTC.

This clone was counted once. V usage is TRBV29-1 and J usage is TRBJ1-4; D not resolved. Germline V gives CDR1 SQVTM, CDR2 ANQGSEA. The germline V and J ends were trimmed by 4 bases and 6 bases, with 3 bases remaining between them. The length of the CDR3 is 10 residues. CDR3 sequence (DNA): TGCAGCGTTGCAGATGAAAAACTGTTTTTT. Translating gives CSVADEKLFF.

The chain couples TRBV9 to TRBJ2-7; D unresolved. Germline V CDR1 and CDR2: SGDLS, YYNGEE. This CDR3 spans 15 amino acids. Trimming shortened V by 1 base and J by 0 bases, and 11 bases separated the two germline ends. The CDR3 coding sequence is TGTGCCAGCAGCGTACTACCGACACCCTCCTACGAGCAGTACTTC. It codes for CASSVLPTPSYEQYF.

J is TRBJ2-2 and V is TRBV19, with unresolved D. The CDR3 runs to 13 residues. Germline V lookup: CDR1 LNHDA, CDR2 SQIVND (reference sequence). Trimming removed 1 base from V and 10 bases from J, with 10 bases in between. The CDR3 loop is CASSIVSETELFF. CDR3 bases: TGTGCCAGTAGTATAGTTTCAGAAACGGAGCTGTTTTTT.

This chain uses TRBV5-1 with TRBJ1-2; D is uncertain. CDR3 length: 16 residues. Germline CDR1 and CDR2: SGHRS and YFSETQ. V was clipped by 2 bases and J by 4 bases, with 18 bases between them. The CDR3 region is CASSLGLGVELYGYTF. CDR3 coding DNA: TGCGCCAGCAGCTTAGGTCTCGGGGTGGAACTCTATGGCTACACCTTC. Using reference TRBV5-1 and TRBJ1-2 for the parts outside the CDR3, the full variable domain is KAGVTQTPRYLIKTRGQQVTLSCSPISGHRSVSWYQQTPGQGLQFLFEYFSETQRNKGNFPGRFSGRQFSNSRSEMNVSTLELGDSALYLCASSLGLGVELYGYTFGSGTRLTVV.

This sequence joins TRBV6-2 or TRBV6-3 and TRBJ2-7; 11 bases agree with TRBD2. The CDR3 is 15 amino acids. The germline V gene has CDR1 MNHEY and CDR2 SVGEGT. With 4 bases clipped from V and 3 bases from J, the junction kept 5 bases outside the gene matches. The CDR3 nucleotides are TGTGCCAGCAGTTTCGAACTAGCGGGAGTCTACGAGCAGTACTTC. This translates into CASSFELAGVYEQYF.

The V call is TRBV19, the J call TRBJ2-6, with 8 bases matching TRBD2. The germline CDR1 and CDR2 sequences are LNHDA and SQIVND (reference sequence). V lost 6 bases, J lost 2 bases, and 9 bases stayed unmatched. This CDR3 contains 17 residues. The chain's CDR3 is CASSNPGGGAGANVLTF. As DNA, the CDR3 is TGTGCCAGTAGCAACCCCGGGGGGGGCGCTGGGGCCAACGTCCTGACTTTC.

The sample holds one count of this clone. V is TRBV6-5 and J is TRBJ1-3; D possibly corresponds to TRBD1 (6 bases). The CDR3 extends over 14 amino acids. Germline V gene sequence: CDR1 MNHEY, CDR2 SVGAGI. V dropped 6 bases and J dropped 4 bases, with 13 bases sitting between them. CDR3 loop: CASRPGTIGNTIYF. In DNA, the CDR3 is TGTGCCAGCAGGCCAGGGACAATCGGAAACACCATATATTTT.

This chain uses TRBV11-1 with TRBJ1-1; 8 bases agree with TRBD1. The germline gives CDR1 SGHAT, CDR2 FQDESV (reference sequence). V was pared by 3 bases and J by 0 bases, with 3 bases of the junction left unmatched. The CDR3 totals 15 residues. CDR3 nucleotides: TGTGCCAGCAGCTTTTCAGGGGGCATGAACACTGAAGCTTTCTTT. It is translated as CASSFSGGMNTEAFF.

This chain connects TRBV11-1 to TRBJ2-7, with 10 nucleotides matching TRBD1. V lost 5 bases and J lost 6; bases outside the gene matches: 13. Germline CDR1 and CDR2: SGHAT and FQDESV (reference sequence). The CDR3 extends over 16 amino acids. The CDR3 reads CASSLTPGQGRLEQYF. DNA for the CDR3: TGTGCCAGCAGCCTCACACCGGGACAGGGGCGTCTCGAGCAGTACTTC.

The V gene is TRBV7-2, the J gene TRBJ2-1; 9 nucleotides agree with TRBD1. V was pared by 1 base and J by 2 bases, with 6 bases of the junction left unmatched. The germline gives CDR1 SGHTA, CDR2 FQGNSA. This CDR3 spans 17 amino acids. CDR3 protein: CASSLGPGQGPYNEQFF. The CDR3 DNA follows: TGTGCCAGCAGCTTAGGACCGGGACAGGGTCCCTACAATGAGCAGTTCTTC.

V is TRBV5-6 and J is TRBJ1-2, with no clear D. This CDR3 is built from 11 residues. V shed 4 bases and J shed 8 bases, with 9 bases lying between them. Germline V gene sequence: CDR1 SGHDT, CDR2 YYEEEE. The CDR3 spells CASSGLVGYTF. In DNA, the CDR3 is TGTGCCAGCAGCGGCCTAGTGGGCTACACCTTC.

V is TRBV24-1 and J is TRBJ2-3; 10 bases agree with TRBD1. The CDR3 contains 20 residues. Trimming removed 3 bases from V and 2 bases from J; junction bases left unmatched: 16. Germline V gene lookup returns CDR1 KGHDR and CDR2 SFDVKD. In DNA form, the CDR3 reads TGTGCCACCAGTGATCCCTCACCTACGGGACAGGGGTTCGCCACAGATACGCAGTATTTT. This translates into CATSDPSPTGQGFATDTQYF.

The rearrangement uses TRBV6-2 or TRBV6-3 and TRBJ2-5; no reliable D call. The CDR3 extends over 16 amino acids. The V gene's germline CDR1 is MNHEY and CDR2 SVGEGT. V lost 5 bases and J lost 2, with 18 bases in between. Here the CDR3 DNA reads TGTGCCAGCAGTAAATCGCCCTCGCTACTTCAAGAGACCCAGTACTTC. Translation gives CASSKSPSLLQETQYF.

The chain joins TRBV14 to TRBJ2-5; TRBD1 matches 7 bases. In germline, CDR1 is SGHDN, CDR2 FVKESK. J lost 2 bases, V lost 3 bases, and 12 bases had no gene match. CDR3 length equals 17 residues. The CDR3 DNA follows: TGTGCCAGCAGCCAGGACAGGCGGAAAGCGGTGCAAGAGACCCAGTACTTC. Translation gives CASSQDRRKAVQETQYF.